The 19 T cell receptor beta chains presented below share a single source sample, sequenced in a study of beta chain features in type 1 diabetes. Whole-study findings and limits: Among all four CD4+ subsets, Type 1 diabetes patients had TCRB CDR3s that were moderately but significantly shorter.

Antigens for these TCRs are unknown. Of the isolated RNA, all was reverse transcribed, and so the sequenced material was expressed TCRB transcripts. The assay was immunoSEQ multiplex PCR, and TCRdb's table has in-frame clones only and misses some. Of some 350,000 clones listed, 9.6% were seen once; the top ten hold approximately 0.55%. Input material: central memory CD4+ T cells from blood. The receptors were gathered from a man aged 30-40 years with type 1 diabetes.

This clone occurred many times. The rearrangement uses TRBV7-9 and TRBJ1-5; TRBD1 aligns across 7 bases. CDR1 is SEHNR, CDR2 FQNEAQ, per germline (reference sequence). The length of the CDR3 is 17 residues. The V segment lost 5 bases and the J segment 3 bases; nucleotides outside the gene matches: 13. This CDR3 is CASSLPPRQGYNQPQHF. Written as DNA, the CDR3 is TGTGCCAGCAGCCTCCCCCCGAGACAGGGCTACAATCAGCCCCAGCATTTT. Full variable domain (missing parts from reference TRBV7-9 and TRBJ1-5): DTGVSQNPRHKITKRGQNVTFRCDPISEHNRLYWYRQTLGQGPEFLTYFQNEAQLEKSRLLSDRFSAERPKGSFSTLEIQRTEQGDSAMYLCASSLPPRQGYNQPQHFGDGTRLSIL.

The genes are TRBV6-1 and TRBJ2-2; D is undetermined. Germline CDR1 and CDR2: MNHNS and SASEGT. The ends were cut back, 8 bases at V and 5 bases at J, with 9 bases in the middle. The CDR3 contains 12 residues. CDR3 nucleotide sequence: TGTGCCAGCTCCATAGGGACCGGGGAGCTGTTTTTT. This gives the protein CASSIGTGELFF.

This clone was observed a few times. This chain joins TRBV6-1 and TRBJ2-3; TRBD1 or TRBD2 may be the D gene (5 bases each). CDR3 length: 13 residues. With 6 bases removed from V and 4 bases from J, the gap between germline ends came to 11 bases. CDR1 and CDR2 (germline): MNHNS, SASEGT. For the CDR3, the DNA is TGTGCCAGCAGCCCCAGGGAGTCAGATACGCAGTATTTT. It yields the protein CASSPRESDTQYF.

The table lists this clone with a few counts. The CDR3 sequence: CASSRPTGGYGYTF. In DNA form, the CDR3 reads TGTGCCAGCAGCCGACCGACAGGGGGGTATGGCTACACCTTC. The gene calls are TRBV5-4 and TRBJ1-2; TRBD1 aligns across 9 bases. J gave up 5 bases and V 4 bases, and 6 bases lay outside the gene matches. CDR1 and CDR2 from the germline V gene are SGHNT and YYREEE (reference sequence). The length of the CDR3 is 14 residues.

The chain uses TRBV11-2 and TRBJ1-2; tentative D call: TRBD1 (5 bases). Trimming removed 1 base at V and 5 bases at J, with 8 bases between. Germline V gene sequence: CDR1 SGHAT, CDR2 FQNNGV. CDR3 length: 13 residues. CDR3 bases: TGTGCCAGCAGCTTAGCCAGGGATTATGGCTACACCTTC. It is translated as CASSLARDYGYTF.

This rearrangement joins TRBV11-3 to TRBJ2-3, with 13 bases aligning to TRBD2. CDR3 size: 16 residues. With V trimmed by 5 bases and J by 5 bases, 7 bases remained unmatched. CDR1 is SGHNT, CDR2 YENEEA, per germline. CDR3 region: CASSARLAGGGDTQYF. The CDR3 bases are TGTGCCAGCAGCGCCCGACTAGCGGGAGGTGGAGATACGCAGTATTTT.

J is TRBJ1-6 and V is TRBV7-8; no definite D call. The ends were cut back, 0 bases at V and 9 bases at J, with 15 bases in the middle. The CDR3 extends over 16 amino acids. The germline V gene encodes CDR1 SGHVS and CDR2 FQNEAQ. The CDR3 sequence: CASSLATREMRSPLHF. In DNA, the CDR3 is TGTGCCAGCAGCTTAGCGACCCGCGAGATGCGTTCACCCCTCCACTTT.

Only a few counts were recorded for this clone. V usage is TRBV6-1 and J usage is TRBJ2-3; 7 positions agree with TRBD1. V was clipped by 4 bases and J by 1 base; unmatched bases: 2. The CDR3 is 14 residues long. Per the germline V gene, CDR1 is MNHNS and CDR2 is SASEGT. The CDR3 DNA sequence: TGTGCCAGCAGTGGACAGGGACGCACAGATACGCAGTATTTT. It encodes CASSGQGRTDTQYF.

This clone was detected only a few times. The V call is TRBV27, the J call TRBJ1-2, with 8 bases that match TRBD1. J was trimmed by 3 bases and V by 6 bases; bases with no gene match: 0. The germline V gene encodes CDR1 MNHEY and CDR2 SMNVEV (reference sequence). CDR3 size: 12 residues. The CDR3 nucleotides are TGTGCCAGCAGGACAGGGGACTATGGCTACACCTTC. Its translation: CASRTGDYGYTF.

Turning to this clone: This CDR3 is also generated by other DNA sequences in the sample. The chain links TRBV4-2 to TRBJ1-2; a weak D match, TRBD1 (6 bases). CDR1 is LGHNA and CDR2 is YNFKEQ in the germline V gene. V gave up 6 bases and J gave up 5 bases, with 19 bases separating them. The CDR3 has 15 residues. The CDR3 DNA follows: TGTGCCAGCAGTCCCGGTACAGGGCTAGGATATGGCTACACCTTC. It yields the protein CASSPGTGLGYGYTF.

The genes are TRBV6-1 and TRBJ2-5, with D unclear. The V end lost 2 bases, the J end lost 0 bases, and 10 bases lay between the germline ends. Germline CDR1 and CDR2: MNHNS and SASEGT. The length of the CDR3 is 15 residues. CDR3 sequence: CASSEYSRYQETQYF. CDR3 in DNA: TGTGCCAGCAGTGAATATTCGAGGTACCAAGAGACCCAGTACTTC.

The chain is built from TRBV7-8 and TRBJ1-3; 9 bases align to TRBD1. Germline V gene sequence: CDR1 SGHVS, CDR2 FQNEAQ. The V gene end was trimmed by 3 bases and the J gene end by 3 bases; junction bases not matched to a gene: 9. This CDR3 has 17 amino acids. CDR3 residues: CASSLGQGVWGGNTIYF. DNA of the CDR3: TGTGCCAGCAGCTTGGGACAGGGAGTATGGGGTGGAAACACCATATATTTT.

This clone was seen many times. The J gene is TRBJ2-2, the V gene TRBV2; D is possibly TRBD1 (6 bases). Deletions cut 8 bases from V and 6 bases from J, with 16 bases between. There are 14 residues in the CDR3. The V gene's germline CDR1 is SNHLY and CDR2 FYNNEI. CDR3 nucleotides: TGTGCCAGCTTGTCCGGGACATTTGCCGGGGAGCTGTTTTTT. It codes for CASLSGTFAGELFF.

This clone appeared a few times. The V gene is TRBV18, the J gene TRBJ2-7, with 9 bases aligning to TRBD1. Germline CDR1 and CDR2: KGHSH and LQKENI. The junction had 2 bases not matched to a gene; V was cut back by 3 bases and J by 5 bases. The CDR3 runs to 13 residues. The CDR3 loop reads CASSPRDRDEQYF. The CDR3 coding sequence is TGTGCCAGCTCACCCCGGGACAGGGACGAGCAGTACTTC.

In this sample, this clone turned up a few times. The chain carries TRBV4-2 and TRBJ2-3, with 8 bases matching TRBD2. The V gene end was trimmed by 5 bases and the J gene end by 2 bases; junction bases not matched to a gene: 3. Germline V CDR1 and CDR2: LGHNA, YNFKEQ. The CDR3 spans 14 residues. The CDR3 sequence: CASSDSGATDTQYF. CDR3 in DNA: TGTGCCAGCAGCGATAGCGGGGCCACAGATACGCAGTATTTT.

This clone was counted between two and nine times. Mismatch with germline at one junction end may stem from a read error. The rearrangement joins TRBV7-7 to TRBJ2-3; D tentatively reads TRBD1 or TRBD2 (5 bases each). This CDR3 has 14 amino acids. Germline values: CDR1 SSHAT, CDR2 FNYEAQ (reference sequence). The CDR3 DNA is TGTGCTAGCAGCTTGGGACCTAGCACAGATACGCAGTATTTT. This gives the protein CASSLGPSTDTQYF.

This clone was detected only a few times. Other DNA sequences in this specimen translate into the identical CDR3. The genes are TRBV11-2 and TRBJ2-1, with 11 positions matching TRBD2. CDR1 and CDR2 from the germline V gene are SGHAT and FQNNGV. The CDR3 runs to 16 residues. V lost 5 bases and J lost 3; bases outside the gene matches: 6. The CDR3 sequence: CASSPRLAGIYNEQFF. DNA for the CDR3: TGTGCCAGCAGCCCTCGACTAGCGGGGATCTACAATGAGCAGTTCTTC.

CDR3 DNA: TGTGCCAGCAAAGGGCAGGGACAGCCCCAGCATTTT. Amino acids: CASKGQGQPQHF. This chain joins TRBV27 and TRBJ1-5; tentative D call: TRBD1 (5 bases). The CDR3 contains 12 residues. V was pared by 7 bases and J by 7 bases, with 11 bases between. CDR1 is MNHEY and CDR2 is SMNVEV in the germline V gene (reference sequence).

The rearrangement joins TRBV28 to TRBJ1-5; D perhaps matches TRBD1 (6 bases). The V end lost 5 bases, the J end lost 7 bases, and 15 bases lay between the germline ends. The germline CDR1 and CDR2 sequences are MDHEN and SYDVKM. CDR3 length equals 14 residues. For the CDR3, the DNA is TGTGCCAGCAGTCCTCACTCACAGGGCCAGCCCCAGCATTTT. It specifies CASSPHSQGQPQHF. The full variable domain, with the rest looked up from reference TRBV28 and TRBJ1-5, is DVKVTQSSRYLVKRTGEKVFLECVQDMDHENMFWYRQDPGLGLRLIYFSYDVKMKEKGDIPEGYSVSREKKERFSLILESASTNQTSMYLCASSPHSQGQPQHFGDGTRLSIL.